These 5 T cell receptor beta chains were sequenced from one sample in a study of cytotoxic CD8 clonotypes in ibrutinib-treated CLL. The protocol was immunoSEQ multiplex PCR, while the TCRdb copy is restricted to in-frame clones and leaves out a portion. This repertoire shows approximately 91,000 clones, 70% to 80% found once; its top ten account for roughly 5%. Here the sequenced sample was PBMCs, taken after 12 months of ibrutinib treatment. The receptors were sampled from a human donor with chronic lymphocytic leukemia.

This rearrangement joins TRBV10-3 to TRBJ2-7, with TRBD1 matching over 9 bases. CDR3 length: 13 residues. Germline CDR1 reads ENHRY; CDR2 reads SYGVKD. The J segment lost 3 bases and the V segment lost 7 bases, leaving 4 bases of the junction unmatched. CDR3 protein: CAITADRGYEQYF. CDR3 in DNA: TGTGCCATCACGGCGGACAGGGGCTACGAGCAGTACTTC.

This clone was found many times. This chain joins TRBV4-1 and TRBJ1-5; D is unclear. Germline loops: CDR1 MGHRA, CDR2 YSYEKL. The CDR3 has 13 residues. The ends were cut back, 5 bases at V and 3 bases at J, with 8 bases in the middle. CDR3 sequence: CASSSGSNQPQHF. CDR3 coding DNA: TGCGCCAGCAGCTCTGGGTCCAATCAGCCCCAGCATTTT.

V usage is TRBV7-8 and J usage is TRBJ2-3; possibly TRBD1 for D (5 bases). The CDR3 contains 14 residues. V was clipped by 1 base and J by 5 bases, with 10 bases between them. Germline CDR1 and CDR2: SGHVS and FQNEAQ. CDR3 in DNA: TGTGCCAGCAGCTTAGTTCAGGGTGAAGATACGCAGTATTTT. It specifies CASSLVQGEDTQYF.

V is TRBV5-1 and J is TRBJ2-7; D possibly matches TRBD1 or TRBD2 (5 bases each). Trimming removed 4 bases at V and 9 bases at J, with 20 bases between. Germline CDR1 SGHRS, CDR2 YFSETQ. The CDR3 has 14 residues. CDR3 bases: TGCGCCAGCAGCACGGGGACCCCAGACGGGGCGCAGTACTTC. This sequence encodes CASSTGTPDGAQYF.

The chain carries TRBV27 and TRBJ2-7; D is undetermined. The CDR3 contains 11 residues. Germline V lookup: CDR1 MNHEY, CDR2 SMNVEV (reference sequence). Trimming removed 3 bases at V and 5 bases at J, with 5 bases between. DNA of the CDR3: TGTGCCAGCAGTTTCCCCCACGAGCAGTACTTC. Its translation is CASSFPHEQYF.